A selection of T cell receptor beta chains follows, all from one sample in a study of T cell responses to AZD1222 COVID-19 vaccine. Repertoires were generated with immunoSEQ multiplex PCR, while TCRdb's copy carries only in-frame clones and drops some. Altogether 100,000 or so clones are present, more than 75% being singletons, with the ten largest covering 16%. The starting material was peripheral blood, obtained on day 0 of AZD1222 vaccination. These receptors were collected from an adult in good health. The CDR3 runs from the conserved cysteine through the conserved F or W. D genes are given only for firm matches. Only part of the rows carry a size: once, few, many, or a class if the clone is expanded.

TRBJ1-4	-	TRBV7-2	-	TGTGCCAGCAGCGCTTTGGAGGGTGAAAAACTGTTTTTT	CASSALEGEKLFF
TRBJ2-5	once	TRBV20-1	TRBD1	TGCAGTGCCAGTAGACAGGGGGTCAGAGAGACCCAGTACTTC	CSASRQGVRETQYF
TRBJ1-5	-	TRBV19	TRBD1	TGTGCCAGTAGTACCTCAGGGGGCGCGAATCAGCCCCAGCATTTT	CASSTSGGANQPQHF
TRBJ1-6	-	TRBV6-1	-	TGTGCCAGCAGTGTTAATAATTCACCCCTCCACTTT	CASSVNNSPLHF
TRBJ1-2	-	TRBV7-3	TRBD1	TGTGCCAGCAGCGGGGGGACAGGGAATGGCTACACCTTC	CASSGGTGNGYTF
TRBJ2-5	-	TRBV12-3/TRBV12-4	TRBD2	TGTGCCAGCAGCCCCCCGGGGGGAGAGACCCAGTACTTC	CASSPPGGETQYF
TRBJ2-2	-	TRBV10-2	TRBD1	TGCGCCAGCAGTGAGTCTCAGGGGGCGGACACCGGGGAGCTGTTTTTT	CASSESQGADTGELFF
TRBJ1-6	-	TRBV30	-	TGTGCCTGGACTTTCGGGACACAGAGCGCACCCCTCCACTTT	CAWTFGTQSAPLHF
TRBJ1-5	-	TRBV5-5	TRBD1	TGTGCCAGCAGCCCGACAGGGTTGGAGGCCCAGCATTTT	CASSPTGLEAQHF
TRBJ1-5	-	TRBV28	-	TGTGCCAGCAGAGAAGGGCAGCAGAATCAGCCCCAGCATTTT	CASREGQQNQPQHF
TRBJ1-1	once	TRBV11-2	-	TGTGCCAGCAGCTTAGCGCAGTGGAACACTGAAGCTTTCTTT	CASSLAQWNTEAFF
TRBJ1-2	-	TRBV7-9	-	TGTGCCAGCAGCTTACAGGGGCGAGGCTACACCTTC	CASSLQGRGYTF
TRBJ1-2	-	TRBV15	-	TGTGCCACCAGCAGAGATGTGGGTGGCTACACCTTC	CATSRDVGGYTF
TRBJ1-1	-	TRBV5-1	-	TGCGCCAGCAGCTTGGGTGGTCCGCGTCTCATGAACACTGAAGCTTTCTTT	CASSLGGPRLMNTEAFF
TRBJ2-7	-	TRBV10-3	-	TGTGCCACCCGTGACGGGGCCTACGAGCAGTACTTC	CATRDGAYEQYF
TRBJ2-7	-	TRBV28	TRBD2	TGTGCCACCGAAAACGGGGGGATCCCTCTGGGTGAGCAGTACTTC	CATENGGIPLGEQYF
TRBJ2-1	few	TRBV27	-	TGTGCCACCCCCCTCGGGAGTACCTACAATGAGCAGTTCTTC	CATPLGSTYNEQFF
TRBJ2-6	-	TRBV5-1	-	TGCGCCAGCAGCTTACAGGGAAACTCTGGGGCCAACGTCCTGACTTTC	CASSLQGNSGANVLTF
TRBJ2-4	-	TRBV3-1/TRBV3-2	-	TGTGCCAGCAGCCAGGGGTGGGGTAAAAACATTCAGTACTTC	CASSQGWGKNIQYF
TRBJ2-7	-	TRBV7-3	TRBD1	TGTGCCAGCAGCTTAGGACAGGGAAACGAGCAGTACTTC	CASSLGQGNEQYF
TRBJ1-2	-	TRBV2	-	TGTGCCAGCACGGTCGAGAACTATGGCTACACCTTC	CASTVENYGYTF